This T cell receptor (beta chain) derives from a study of response to subunit inactivated influenza vaccine. General study results and limits: Only a handful of new T cells, the authors suggested, are recruited with each seasonal influenza vaccination.

TCRdb passed the RT-PCR reads through MiXCR, listing each CDR3 protein once. Among about 830,000 distinct CDR3 sequences listed, around 20% were seen once. This clonotype appeared a few times. Its target is not known. Sample: PBMCs from blood, taken more than 4 days after vaccination. The sequence came from a man aged 45 to 65 who received an inactivated influenza vaccine.

The CDR3 sequence is CASSPKTGTSGYNEQFF. CDR3 in DNA: TGTGCCAGCAGCCCAAAAACCGGGACTAGCGGATACAATGAGCAGTTCTTC. V gene TRBV3-1 combines with J gene TRBJ2-1; 11 positions match TRBD2. The V segment lost 4 bases and the J segment 4 bases; nucleotides outside the gene matches: 9. The CDR3 loop spans 17 amino acids. CDR1 LGHDT and CDR2 YNNKEL come from the germline V gene (reference sequence).